This T cell receptor (beta chain) was sequenced in a study of T cells after yellow fever vaccination (dated by TCRdb to between 2019 and 2020). Describing the broader study: The SMART-Seq v4 Ultra Low Input RNA kit was used to prepare libraries from fractions with low cell numbers. Blood samples were taken at several timepoints before and after primary and secondary immunization, and bulk PBMC replicates and cell subsets were isolated. To follow T-cell clones before and after primary and booster YFV17D yellow fever vaccination, bulk TCR alpha and beta repertoires were sequenced over time. The cohort comprised two healthy male donors, one aged 18 to 30 and one aged 30 to 40 years.

The sample's treatment or condition label is to be understood as: live attenuated yellow fever vaccine strain. A standard Ficoll-Paque protocol was used to isolate PBMCs from peripheral blood. CD4 and CD8 T-cell fractions were isolated with Dynabeads CD4 and CD8 positive selection kits. RNA was extracted with TriZol from bulk PBMCs, CD4 and CD8 fractions, and dextramer-positive and dextramer-negative fractions. Results and caveats for the whole study, not just this receptor: Most clones expanded after primary vaccination (96% of CD4 and roughly 91% of CD8) were re-detected after the booster, suggesting that broad memory maintenance occurred. The study included only a couple of donors, which limits how far the findings can be generalized. A small share of clonotypes occurred in both CD4 and CD8 compartments, likely arising from convergent recombination. Computational filtering was needed because FACS-sorted repertoires could contain abundant contaminating clonotypes from the bulk population. The secondary T-cell response was weaker than the primary response but faster, peaking on day 5 instead of day 15.

The trim is 0 bases for V and 0 bases for J, with a gap of 8 bases between the germline ends. CDR1 MNHNY and CDR2 SVGAGI are derived from the germline V gene (reference sequence). The CDR3 goes from the cysteine to the phenylalanine over 15 residues. The only DNA kept is the CDR3, 45 bases in frame from the first base. The table lists this clonotype with a few counts. There is no known antigen for this receptor. No quality values exist for individual bases; no much larger clone is one base distant. TCRdb records Illumina NovaSeq 6000 as the sequencer. Synthesis of TCR cDNA relied on 5'RACE template switching, a step that introduced a universal primer site along with unique molecular identifiers. Priming for cDNA synthesis came from both the TCR alpha and TCR beta constant segments. Two PCR steps were used to amplify libraries, with sample barcodes and sequencing adapters being added in the second step. Libraries were sequenced on Illumina HiSeq 2500 (2x100 bp) or NovaSeq (2x150 bp). The source study handled its data this way. MIGEC was used to demultiplex reads and collapse the reads into UMI consensus sequences, and MiXCR was used for V(D)J alignment. Clonotypes responding to the vaccine were identified with edgeR on replicate PBMC samples, with the criteria of FDR below 0.01 and a log2 fold change above 5 up to day 15. Each bulk clonotype was labeled CD4 or CD8 based on which sequenced repertoire, CD4 or CD8, contained the clonotype at higher abundance. TCRdb reprocessed the public reads (quality trimming at Q25 with fastp, clone calling with MiXCR) and kept in-frame beta chains. Rows are unified per CDR3 protein, each entry keeping the most common DNA and genes. The V and J calls come from TCRdb's annotation, not from the publication. For this sample the table gives 340,000 or so distinct CDR3 sequences, of which around 12% were detected only once. The ten largest make up 2.5% to 4% of the sample.

Sequencing was performed on CD4+ T cells sorted from PBMCs, taken 15 days after the yellow fever booster vaccination. This sequence was found in a man aged 18 to 35 who received the YFV17D yellow fever vaccine. In this chain, TRBV6-6 is recombined with TRBJ1-2; the D gene cannot be resolved reliably. The bases are TGTGCCAGCAGTTACTCGAAAATCCCTAACTATGGCTACACCTTC. This sequence encodes CASSYSKIPNYGYTF.